These T cell receptor beta chains were read from a single sample in a study of blood T cell repertoires in COVID-19. The repertoire was sequenced with immunoSEQ multiplex PCR; TCRdb's copy has only in-frame clones and lacks some. The repertoire holds 120,000 or so clones, with approximately 80% as singletons. Sequencing was performed on peripheral blood. These receptors all come from a woman aged 50 to 60 with acute or convalescent COVID-19. The CDR3 runs from the conserved cysteine through the conserved F or W. D genes are given only for firm matches. Clone size is shown for a subset of rows, as once, few, many or a class of expanded clone.

abundance,d_gene,j_gene,v_gene,CDR3aa,CDR3nt
once,-,TRBJ1-1,TRBV3-1/TRBV3-2,CASSQVAISFGVEAFF,TGTGCCAGCAGCCAAGTGGCCATTAGCTTCGGGGTTGAAGCTTTCTTT
-,-,TRBJ1-2,TRBV4-1,CASSQDQTGRVYGYTF,TGCGCCAGCAGCCAAGATCAAACAGGGAGAGTCTATGGCTACACCTTC
-,TRBD2,TRBJ2-3,TRBV2,CASSLGLAGGLNTQYF,TGTGCCAGCAGTTTGGGACTAGCGGGGGGGCTGAATACGCAGTATTTT
-,TRBD1,TRBJ1-1,TRBV27,CASSFGDRRNTEAFF,TGTGCCAGCAGTTTCGGGGACAGGAGGAACACTGAAGCTTTCTTT
-,TRBD1,TRBJ1-2,TRBV12-5,CASGQLSGQNYGYTF,TGTGCTAGTGGTCAATTATCGGGACAGAACTATGGCTACACCTTC
-,-,TRBJ1-2,TRBV5-5,CASSLWGEGNYGYTF,TGTGCCAGCAGCTTATGGGGGGAAGGCAACTATGGCTACACCTTC
-,-,TRBJ2-3,TRBV4-2,CASSQSHRPADTQYF,TGTGCCAGCAGCCAATCTCACAGGCCTGCAGATACGCAGTATTTT
-,-,TRBJ2-2,TRBV6-5,CASIRADGELFF,TGTGCCAGCATCAGGGCGGACGGGGAGCTGTTTTTT
few,-,TRBJ2-1,TRBV6-5,CASRWQGNPMDEQFF,TGTGCCAGCAGGTGGCAGGGGAACCCCATGGATGAGCAGTTCTTC
few,TRBD1,TRBJ2-1,TRBV25-1,CASRPRGRFNEQFF,TGTGCCAGCAGGCCCAGGGGGCGTTTCAATGAGCAGTTCTTC
many,TRBD2,TRBJ2-2,TRBV28,CASTMRLADTGELFF,TGTGCCAGCACAATGAGACTAGCGGACACCGGGGAGCTGTTTTTT
-,-,TRBJ1-4,TRBV5-1,CASSLTQEDNEKLFF,TGCGCCAGCAGCTTGACCCAGGAGGATAATGAAAAACTGTTTTTT
few,TRBD2,TRBJ2-3,TRBV3-1/TRBV3-2,CASSETTGGQDTQYF,TGTGCCAGCAGTGAGACCACGGGGGGGCAGGATACGCAGTATTTT
-,TRBD1,TRBJ1-1,TRBV7-8,CASSLARDRGIDTEAFF,TGTGCCAGCAGCTTAGCCCGGGACAGGGGGATCGACACTGAAGCTTTCTTT
-,TRBD2,TRBJ2-7,TRBV6-1,CASSEGLAGVYEQYF,TGTGCCAGCAGTGAAGGACTAGCGGGGGTTTACGAGCAGTACTTC
-,TRBD1,TRBJ1-1,TRBV7-8,CASSSNRGRTEAFF,TGTGCCAGCAGCTCCAACAGGGGCAGGACTGAAGCTTTCTTT
once,TRBD1,TRBJ1-5,TRBV7-8,CASSLGTVQPQHF,TGTGCCAGCAGCCTAGGGACAGTTCAGCCCCAGCATTTT
few,-,TRBJ2-2,TRBV10-3,CAISESTGANTGELFF,TGTGCCATCAGTGAGTCGACAGGAGCGAACACCGGGGAGCTGTTTTTT
few,-,TRBJ1-6,TRBV2,CASRGPTKKSPLHF,TGTGCCAGCCGCGGACCGACTAAGAAATCACCCCTCCACTTT
-,-,TRBJ1-1,TRBV15,CATTLSRGTEAFF,TGTGCCACCACCCTGAGTAGGGGAACTGAAGCTTTCTTT
-,TRBD1,TRBJ2-3,TRBV24-1,CATSDSTGSTDTQYF,TGTGCCACCAGTGACTCGACAGGGAGCACAGATACGCAGTATTTT
-,TRBD2,TRBJ2-1,TRBV4-1,CASSQGRLGGGQNNEQFF,TGCGCCAGCAGCCAAGGACGTCTGGGCGGGGGGCAAAACAATGAGCAGTTCTTC
once,-,TRBJ1-4,TRBV21-1,CASSKRVVATNEKLFF,TGTGCCAGCAGCAAACGGGTGGTGGCAACTAATGAAAAACTGTTTTTT
-,TRBD1,TRBJ1-5,TRBV6-5,CASTTGNLVGQPQHF,TGTGCCAGCACGACAGGGAATCTTGTCGGTCAGCCCCAGCATTTT
-,TRBD2,TRBJ2-1,TRBV2,CASSGSGGPYNEQFF,TGTGCCAGCAGTGGAAGCGGGGGCCCCTACAATGAGCAGTTCTTC
-,TRBD1,TRBJ1-2,TRBV19,CASIPGGTGVFTF,TGTGCCAGTATTCCCGGTGGGACAGGGGTATTCACCTTC
-,-,TRBJ1-2,TRBV6-5,CASRTLTGGSYGYTF,TGTGCCAGCAGGACTCTGACGGGAGGGTCTTATGGCTACACCTTC
-,TRBD1,TRBJ1-3,TRBV3-1/TRBV3-2,CASSPRDRGRSGNTIYF,TGTGCCAGCAGCCCGCGGGACAGGGGGCGTTCTGGAAACACCATATATTTT
-,TRBD1,TRBJ2-2,TRBV3-1/TRBV3-2,CASSPTGATGELFF,TGTGCCAGCAGCCCCACAGGGGCCACCGGGGAGCTGTTTTTT